A single sample gave rise to the 4 T cell receptor beta chains below, sequenced in a study of blood T cell repertoires in COVID-19. TCRdb's table, derived via immunoSEQ multiplex PCR, lists solely in-frame clones and lacks some. The data hold about 140,000 clones, with 85% to 90% observed a single time. The sequencing sample was made of peripheral blood. The receptors were gathered from a woman aged 45-65 years with active or convalescent COVID-19.

The CDR3 nucleotides are TGTGCCAGCAGCCCGAGACAGGGAGTACACGAGCAGTACTTC. Translation: CASSPRQGVHEQYF. The rearrangement uses TRBV6-6 and TRBJ2-7; 7 bases are shared with TRBD1. Germline CDR1 and CDR2: MNHNY and SVGAGI (reference sequence). The ends lost 6 bases at V and 5 bases at J; junction bases unmatched: 10. The CDR3 consists of 14 residues.

The J gene is TRBJ1-3, the V gene TRBV5-1, with D maybe TRBD1 (6 bases). Germline V gene sequence: CDR1 SGHRS, CDR2 YFSETQ. This CDR3 has 16 amino acids. Trimming took off 0 bases at V and 2 bases at J, with 12 bases between the two ends. The CDR3 reads CASSLVGGAAGNTIYF. The CDR3 coding sequence is TGCGCCAGCAGCTTGGTTGGGGGCGCGGCTGGAAACACCATATATTTT.

CDR3 sequence reads: CASSYYTRDRGNTEAFF. The CDR3 DNA reads TGCGCCAGCAGCTACTACACCCGGGACAGGGGGAACACTGAAGCTTTCTTT. The chain couples TRBV5-1 to TRBJ1-1, with TRBD1 identical over 10 bases. V lost 3 bases, J lost 1 base, and 9 bases stayed unmatched. Germline-derived CDR1 and CDR2 are SGHRS and YFSETQ. The CDR3 sequence is 17 residues long.

The chain uses TRBV5-1 and TRBJ2-5; 8 positions match TRBD1. The CDR3 has 14 residues. Per germline, CDR1 SGHRS and CDR2 YFSETQ. The V gene end was trimmed by 2 bases and the J gene end by 4 bases; junction bases not matched to a gene: 4. The CDR3 region is CASSFPGGVETQYF. The CDR3 DNA reads as TGCGCCAGCAGCTTTCCAGGGGGCGTAGAGACCCAGTACTTC. Full variable domain (outside the CDR3, taken from reference TRBV5-1 and TRBJ2-5): KAGVTQTPRYLIKTRGQQVTLSCSPISGHRSVSWYQQTPGQGLQFLFEYFSETQRNKGNFPGRFSGRQFSNSRSEMNVSTLELGDSALYLCASSFPGGVETQYFGPGTRLLVL.